The rows below give T cell receptor beta chains drawn from one sample of a study of T cell responses to AZD1222 COVID-19 vaccine. Libraries were prepared by immunoSEQ multiplex PCR; TCRdb keeps only in-frame clonotypes and omits some of them. The table lists 150,000 to 200,000 clones, approximately 92% of them singletons. Source: peripheral blood, taken on day 0 of AZD1222 vaccination. Every receptor here comes from an adult in good health. Each CDR3 is given with its conserved first and last residue. D genes are given only for firm matches. Expanded clones get a size class; other rows say once, few or many, or leave the size out.

j_gene	d_gene	abundance	v_gene	CDR3aa	CDR3nt
TRBJ2-5	TRBD2	NA	TRBV5-4	CASSSSGSIKTQYF	TGTGCCAGCAGCTCTAGCGGGAGTATAAAGACCCAGTACTTC
TRBJ2-1	TRBD1	NA	TRBV5-6	CASSRGPPEQFF	TGTGCCAGCAGCAGGGGGCCTCCGGAGCAGTTCTTC
TRBJ2-1	NA	NA	TRBV5-4	CASSPRLLNEQFF	TGTGCCAGCAGCCCACGGTTACTCAATGAGCAGTTCTTC
TRBJ1-3	NA	NA	TRBV7-9	CASSPRRGNTIYF	TGTGCCAGCAGCCCCCGGAGAGGAAACACCATATATTTT
TRBJ1-5	NA	NA	TRBV2	CASEGRTASNQPQHF	TGTGCCAGCGAGGGGAGGACAGCAAGCAATCAGCCCCAGCATTTT
TRBJ1-3	NA	NA	TRBV11-2	CASSLDQVSTGNTIYF	TGTGCCAGCAGCTTAGATCAGGTCTCAACTGGAAACACCATATATTTT
TRBJ1-4	NA	NA	TRBV18	CASSSGAENEKLFF	TGTGCCAGCTCCTCAGGGGCGGAGAATGAAAAACTGTTTTTT
TRBJ2-7	TRBD1	NA	TRBV28	CASRAGTGSYEQYF	TGTGCCAGCAGAGCCGGGACAGGGTCCTACGAGCAGTACTTC
TRBJ2-3	NA	NA	TRBV7-9	CASSLEANTDTQYF	TGTGCCAGCAGCTTAGAGGCAAACACAGATACGCAGTATTTT
TRBJ2-2	TRBD2	NA	TRBV13	CASILSERGDTGELFF	TGTGCCAGCATCCTTTCCGAGCGGGGGGACACCGGGGAGCTGTTTTTT
TRBJ2-5	TRBD2	NA	TRBV19	CASSRTSGSMSQYF	TGTGCCAGTAGCCGGACTAGCGGGAGTATGTCCCAGTACTTC
TRBJ1-2	NA	NA	TRBV5-5	CASSLVWGSSYGYTF	TGTGCCAGCAGCCTAGTGTGGGGCTCGAGCTATGGCTACACCTTC
TRBJ1-6	NA	NA	TRBV19	CASSVGAWVNSPLHF	TGTGCCAGTAGTGTGGGAGCTTGGGTGAATTCACCCCTCCACTTT
TRBJ1-4	NA	NA	TRBV6-5	CASRRGGTTNEKLFF	TGTGCCAGCAGACGAGGGGGTACAACTAATGAAAAACTGTTTTTT
TRBJ1-2	TRBD1	NA	TRBV7-2	CASSLPGQPYGYTF	TGTGCCAGCAGCTTACCGGGACAGCCCTATGGCTACACCTTC
TRBJ1-2	NA	NA	TRBV19	CASSLTGANYGYTF	TGTGCCAGTAGCCTGACAGGAGCGAACTATGGCTACACCTTC
TRBJ2-7	TRBD1	NA	TRBV27	CASSPRQGFEQYF	TGTGCCAGCAGTCCTCGACAGGGGTTCGAGCAGTACTTC
TRBJ1-1	TRBD1	NA	TRBV6-5	CASSYSDRGSTEAFF	TGTGCCAGCAGTTACTCGGACAGGGGTAGCACTGAAGCTTTCTTT
TRBJ2-7	NA	NA	TRBV10-3	CAISDGYEQYF	TGTGCCATCTCGGACGGGTACGAGCAGTACTTC
TRBJ1-6	NA	NA	TRBV9	CASGSVSSYNSPLHF	TGTGCCAGCGGGTCCGTTAGCTCCTATAATTCACCCCTCCACTTT
TRBJ1-2	TRBD1	once	TRBV29-1	CSVTGVANYGYTF	TGCAGCGTGACAGGGGTGGCTAACTATGGCTACACCTTC
TRBJ1-2	NA	NA	TRBV9	CASSPRLTANYGYTF	TGTGCCAGCAGCCCCCGCCTGACAGCGAACTATGGCTACACCTTC
TRBJ2-7	NA	NA	TRBV4-1	CASSQGIAHHEQYF	TGCGCCAGCAGCCAAGGGATCGCTCACCACGAGCAGTACTTC
TRBJ2-1	TRBD2	NA	TRBV7-2	CASSLAGGGPFNEQFF	TGTGCCAGCAGCTTAGCTGGCGGGGGACCCTTTAATGAGCAGTTCTTC
TRBJ1-2	NA	NA	TRBV3-1/TRBV3-2	CASSYKPRFYGYTF	TGTGCCAGCAGCTACAAACCCCGGTTCTATGGCTACACCTTC
TRBJ2-3	NA	NA	TRBV29-1	CSVGPSGFTDTQYF	TGCAGCGTTGGCCCCAGCGGGTTCACAGATACGCAGTATTTT
TRBJ2-2	NA	NA	TRBV7-3	CASSTPGGELFF	TGTGCCAGCTCTACCCCCGGGGGGGAGCTGTTTTTT
TRBJ2-7	TRBD1	NA	TRBV5-5	CASSQQGANEQYF	TGTGCCAGCAGCCAACAGGGGGCCAACGAGCAGTACTTC
TRBJ1-1	NA	NA	TRBV28	CASNQGLNTEAFF	TGTGCCAGCAACCAAGGGTTGAACACTGAAGCTTTCTTT
TRBJ2-1	TRBD2	NA	TRBV6-1	CASSERGAGTSLQFF	TGTGCCAGCAGTGAACGGGGGGCGGGGACTAGCTTGCAGTTCTTC
TRBJ1-1	TRBD1	NA	TRBV20-1	CSALGQLEAFF	TGCAGTGCTCTGGGACAGCTTGAAGCTTTCTTT
TRBJ1-2	NA	NA	TRBV5-4	CASSLQAYGYTF	TGTGCCAGCAGCTTGCAAGCCTATGGCTACACCTTC
TRBJ2-5	TRBD2	NA	TRBV28	CASSLTGAGGLKTQYF	TGTGCCAGCAGCCTCACCGGGGCGGGGGGGCTGAAGACCCAGTACTTC
TRBJ2-5	NA	NA	TRBV10-1	CASRDSQETQYF	TGCGCCAGCAGGGACAGCCAAGAGACCCAGTACTTC
TRBJ1-6	NA	NA	TRBV9	CASSVEPDNSPLHF	TGTGCCAGCAGCGTAGAGCCAGATAATTCACCCCTCCACTTT
TRBJ1-1	NA	NA	TRBV5-4	CASSLRGSEAFF	TGTGCCAGCAGCTTGCGGGGCAGTGAAGCTTTCTTT
TRBJ1-1	NA	once	TRBV9	CASSVGGTGNTEAFF	TGTGCCAGCAGCGTAGGCGGAACAGGGAACACTGAAGCTTTCTTT
TRBJ1-1	NA	once	TRBV19	CASSITGKAYYEAFF	TGTGCCAGTAGTATTACCGGGAAAGCATATTATGAAGCTTTCTTT
TRBJ1-2	NA	NA	TRBV15	CATSRDSGYYGYTF	TGTGCCACCAGCAGAGATTCAGGGTACTATGGCTACACCTTC
TRBJ2-1	NA	NA	TRBV5-1	CASSLGQQYNEQFF	TGCGCCAGCAGCTTGGGACAACAATACAATGAGCAGTTCTTC
TRBJ1-2	NA	NA	TRBV6-5	CASSQGLYGYTF	TGTGCCAGCAGCCAAGGGTTGTATGGCTACACCTTC
TRBJ1-6	TRBD1	NA	TRBV6-1	CASSDGGQGATNSPLHF	TGTGCCAGCAGTGATGGGGGACAGGGGGCCACTAATTCACCCCTCCACTTT
TRBJ1-3	TRBD1	NA	TRBV2	CASIGGRQGSDGNTIYF	TGTGCCAGCATAGGAGGCAGACAGGGTTCGGACGGAAACACCATATATTTT
TRBJ1-1	NA	NA	TRBV27	CASSWEGNTEAFF	TGTGCCAGCAGTTGGGAGGGGAACACTGAAGCTTTCTTT
TRBJ2-3	NA	NA	TRBV12-3/TRBV12-4	CASTLRSGDTQYF	TGTGCCAGCACCCTAAGGTCGGGAGATACGCAGTATTTT
TRBJ1-2	NA	once	TRBV10-3	CAISEGVGYGYTF	TGTGCCATCAGTGAGGGAGTGGGGTATGGCTACACCTTC
TRBJ1-2	NA	NA	TRBV19	CASSIVAANYGYTF	TGTGCCAGTAGTATTGTGGCAGCCAACTATGGCTACACCTTC
TRBJ1-5	TRBD1	NA	TRBV15	CATSRLHGQVNQPQHF	TGTGCCACCAGCAGATTACACGGACAGGTCAATCAGCCCCAGCATTTT
TRBJ2-1	TRBD2	NA	TRBV19	CASNLAGAYNEQFF	TGTGCCAGTAACCTAGCGGGGGCCTACAATGAGCAGTTCTTC
TRBJ2-7	NA	NA	TRBV5-6	CASSFGLLKPNSYEQYF	TGTGCCAGCAGCTTCGGATTACTGAAACCGAACTCCTACGAGCAGTACTTC
TRBJ2-2	NA	NA	TRBV19	CASSSQGNTGELFF	TGTGCCAGTAGTTCTCAGGGAAACACCGGGGAGCTGTTTTTT
TRBJ1-2	TRBD1	NA	TRBV9	CASSVETGNYRGYTF	TGTGCCAGCAGCGTAGAGACAGGGAATTATCGTGGCTACACCTTC